The 20 T cell receptor beta chains reported below all come from one sample, sequenced in a study of pediatric ulcerative colitis. Clones were read by immunoSEQ multiplex PCR, and TCRdb kept only the in-frame ones, dropping some. Of tens of thousands of clones listed, 65% to 85% are singletons. Rectal tissue came from one to two pinch biopsies taken at colonoscopy. Source material: gut tissue. The receptors were gathered from a boy aged 5-17 years with severe ulcerative colitis.

This clone was detected only a few times. This sequence joins TRBV30 and TRBJ2-6; D uncertain. CDR3 length: 17 residues. The germline V gene has CDR1 GTSNPN and CDR2 SVGIG (reference sequence). Trimming cost V 2 bases and J 3 bases, with 17 bases left between them. The CDR3: CAWSSTLTGFGANVLTF. As DNA, the CDR3 is TGTGCCTGGAGTTCCACACTGACCGGGTTTGGGGCCAACGTCCTGACTTTC.

The chain is built from TRBV7-3 and TRBJ2-1, with D possibly matching TRBD1 (5 bases). The ends were cut back, 2 bases at V and 0 bases at J, with 11 bases in the middle. In germline, CDR1 is SGHTA, CDR2 FQGTGA. This CDR3 contains 16 residues. The CDR3 DNA follows: TGTGCCAGCAGCTTAGGGGTAGGGGCCTCCTACAATGAGCAGTTCTTC. Translated, it gives CASSLGVGASYNEQFF.

The chain couples TRBV27 to TRBJ2-5; D is unresolved. V was pared by 2 bases and J by 5 bases, with 6 bases between. Germline lookup yields CDR1 MNHEY and CDR2 SMNVEV (reference sequence). This CDR3 comprises 12 residues. CDR3 in amino acids: CASSLEGETQYF. The CDR3 nucleotides are TGTGCCAGCAGTTTAGAAGGGGAGACCCAGTACTTC.

The rearrangement joins TRBV5-4 to TRBJ1-1, with 8 bases aligning to TRBD1. Germline V CDR1 and CDR2: SGHNT, YYREEE (reference sequence). Losses at the gene ends were 4 bases for V and 6 bases for J; bases not matched to a gene: 11. The CDR3 totals 15 residues. DNA of the CDR3: TGTGCCAGCAGCGTCGCTAACAGGGGGAGAGCTGAAGCTTTCTTT. Encoded protein: CASSVANRGRAEAFF.

The V and J genes are TRBV28 and TRBJ1-5; TRBD1 is a possible D gene (6 bases). Germline CDR1 reads MDHEN; CDR2 reads SYDVKM. The CDR3 totals 15 residues. V shed 6 bases and J shed 6 bases, with 18 bases lying between them. The CDR3 region has the DNA TGTGCCAGCAGCCCACTCAGGGGAGGAAGTCAGCCCCAGCATTTT. It is translated as CASSPLRGGSQPQHF.

This clone was counted only a few times. The chain links TRBV5-1 to TRBJ2-1, with 7 bases that match TRBD1. J lost 4 bases, V lost 4 bases, and 8 bases had no gene match. CDR1 and CDR2 from the germline V gene are SGHRS and YFSETQ. The CDR3 is 15 residues long. The CDR3 loop is CASSVRQGTYNEQFF. The DNA of the CDR3 is TGCGCCAGCAGCGTTCGACAGGGTACTTACAATGAGCAGTTCTTC. Full variable domain (outside the CDR3, taken from reference TRBV5-1 and TRBJ2-1): KAGVTQTPRYLIKTRGQQVTLSCSPISGHRSVSWYQQTPGQGLQFLFEYFSETQRNKGNFPGRFSGRQFSNSRSEMNVSTLELGDSALYLCASSVRQGTYNEQFFGPGTRLTVL.

This clone was detected once. The V and J genes are TRBV6-5 and TRBJ1-1, with TRBD1 matching 9 bases. The junction had 2 bases not matched to a gene; V was cut back by 5 bases and J by 1 base. Per the germline V gene, CDR1 is MNHEY and CDR2 is SVGAGI. This CDR3 comprises 14 residues. The CDR3 coding sequence is TGTGCCAGCAGTGCGGGACAGGGGAACACTGAAGCTTTCTTT. Its protein product is CASSAGQGNTEAFF.

The chain uses TRBV2 and TRBJ1-4; TRBD1 might be the D (5 bases). CDR1 is SNHLY, CDR2 FYNNEI, per germline. The CDR3 loop spans 10 amino acids. The V end was cut by 8 bases, the J end by 13 bases, with 11 bases between. In DNA form, the CDR3 reads TGTGCCAGCCGCCGTCAGGGACTGTTTTTT. Its protein is CASRRQGLFF.

Only one count was recorded for this clone. The rearrangement uses TRBV5-1 and TRBJ1-2; the match to TRBD1 covers 8 bases. With V trimmed by 5 bases and J by 8 bases, 5 bases remained unmatched. The CDR3 has 12 residues. The V gene's germline CDR1 is SGHRS and CDR2 YFSETQ. In nucleotides, the CDR3 is TGCGCCAGCAGGCAGGGGGCTGGGGGCTACACCTTC. It specifies CASRQGAGGYTF.

This sequence joins TRBV5-6 and TRBJ1-1; D unresolved. CDR1 and CDR2 from the germline V gene are SGHDT and YYEEEE. The CDR3 spans 14 residues. The V end was cut by 2 bases, the J end by 2 bases, with 10 bases between. CDR3 residues: CASSFQGRNTEAFF. CDR3 sequence (DNA): TGTGCCAGCAGCTTCCAAGGAAGAAACACTGAAGCTTTCTTT. The variable domain in full, with the rest retrieved from reference TRBV5-6 and TRBJ1-1, is DAGVTQSPTHLIKTRGQQVTLRCSPKSGHDTVSWYQQALGQGPQFIFQYYEEEERQRGNFPDRFSGHQFPNYSSELNVNALLLGDSALYLCASSFQGRNTEAFFGQGTRLTVV.

This chain joins TRBV6-1 and TRBJ2-1; D possibly uses TRBD1 or TRBD2 (5 bases each). The CDR3 extends over 16 amino acids. Germline lookup yields CDR1 MNHNS and CDR2 SASEGT. V lost 1 base and J 4 bases, leaving 14 bases between the germline ends. CDR3: CASSEGIPGTYNEQFF. CDR3 bases: TGTGCCAGCAGTGAAGGCATACCCGGGACGTACAATGAGCAGTTCTTC.

This clone appeared a few times. This chain joins TRBV30 and TRBJ2-5; D may be TRBD1 or TRBD2 (5 bases each). Germline CDR1 GTSNPN, CDR2 SVGIG (reference sequence). The CDR3 sequence is 13 residues long. V was clipped by 2 bases and J by 5 bases, with 12 bases between them. The CDR3 loop is CAWSWGWGETQYF. Written as DNA, the CDR3 is TGTGCCTGGAGTTGGGGGTGGGGTGAGACCCAGTACTTC.

The chain joins TRBV5-6 to TRBJ2-5; TRBD2 matches 7 bases. The V gene's germline CDR1 is SGHDT and CDR2 YYEEEE. The V gene end was trimmed by 4 bases and the J gene end by 2 bases; junction bases not matched to a gene: 14. The CDR3 totals 17 residues. The DNA for the CDR3 is TGTGCCAGCAGCGTTAAACGGGATGCTAGCGGACAAGAGACCCAGTACTTC. It is translated as CASSVKRDASGQETQYF.

The J gene is TRBJ2-1, the V gene TRBV5-1; 9 nucleotides match TRBD2. V dropped 4 bases and J dropped 7; count of bases not matched to a gene: 9. CDR3 length: 15 amino acids. The germline V gene has CDR1 SGHRS and CDR2 YFSETQ. The CDR3 DNA follows: TGCGCCAGCAGCAAGGGACTAGCAATTTTGAATGAGCAGTTCTTC. Protein sequence: CASSKGLAILNEQFF.

The V call is TRBV7-9, the J call TRBJ2-1; TRBD1 agrees at 7 bases. Germline CDR1 reads SEHNR; CDR2 reads FQNEAQ (reference sequence). CDR3 length: 15 residues. The J segment lost 4 bases and the V segment lost 4 bases, leaving 7 bases of the junction unmatched. The CDR3 sequence: CASSSPGQIYNEQFF. The DNA of the CDR3 is TGTGCCAGCAGCTCGCCGGGACAGATATACAATGAGCAGTTCTTC. The variable domain in full, completed from reference TRBV7-9 and TRBJ2-1, reads DTGVSQNPRHKITKRGQNVTFRCDPISEHNRLYWYRQTLGQGPEFLTYFQNEAQLEKSRLLSDRFSAERPKGSFSTLEIQRTEQGDSAMYLCASSSPGQIYNEQFFGPGTRLTVL.

This clone was counted once. This chain connects TRBV7-2 to TRBJ1-2, with 10 bases aligning to TRBD1. The CDR3 contains 15 residues. Trimming cost V 4 bases and J 8 bases; bases outside gene matches: 10. CDR1 and CDR2 from the germline V gene are SGHTA and FQGNSA. CDR3 sequence: CASSSRDRGVGGYTF. CDR3 nucleotides: TGTGCCAGCAGCTCCCGGGACAGGGGCGTAGGGGGCTACACCTTC.

This chain links TRBV10-2 with TRBJ2-7; D is unresolved. Germline loops: CDR1 WSHSY, CDR2 SAAADI. V was shortened by 3 bases and J by 6 bases, with 3 bases between the two germline ends. The CDR3 length is 10 residues. The CDR3 sequence: CASSEGEQYF. In DNA, the CDR3 is TGCGCCAGCAGTGAAGGCGAGCAGTACTTC.

V and J are TRBV29-1 and TRBJ1-1, with 9 bases aligning to TRBD1. Germline lookup yields CDR1 SQVTM and CDR2 ANQGSEA. V dropped 7 bases and J dropped 4; count of bases not matched to a gene: 1. The CDR3 loop spans 11 amino acids. The CDR3 DNA is TGCAGCGGACAGGGGGGCACTGAAGCTTTCTTT. It codes for CSGQGGTEAFF.

This CDR3 is CASSQRQVLTGELFF. CDR3 sequence (DNA): TGTGCCAGCAGCCAGAGACAGGTCCTTACCGGGGAGCTGTTTTTT. This chain connects TRBV14 to TRBJ2-2, with a tentative D call TRBD1 (6 bases). The CDR3 extends over 15 amino acids. Looked up from germline, CDR1 is SGHDN and CDR2 is FVKESK. The V and J ends lost 3 bases and 5 bases respectively, with 13 bases between them. The full variable domain, with the rest looked up from reference TRBV14 and TRBJ2-2, is EAGVTQFPSHSVIEKGQTVTLRCDPISGHDNLYWYRRVMGKEIKFLLHFVKESKQDESGMPNNRFLAERTGGTYSTLKVQPAELEDSGVYFCASSQRQVLTGELFFGEGSRLTVL.

The CDR3: CSVLSGANVLTF. CDR3 bases: TGCAGCGTCCTTTCTGGGGCCAACGTCCTGACTTTC. V and J are TRBV29-1 and TRBJ2-6; no clear D. This CDR3 is 12 amino acids long. The V end lost 6 bases, the J end lost 1 base, and 4 bases lay between the germline ends. Germline V gene data show CDR1 as SQVTM and CDR2 as ANQGSEA. Together with reference TRBV29-1 and TRBJ2-6, the CDR3 gives the full variable domain: SAVISQKPSRDICQRGTSLTIQCQVDSQVTMMFWYRQQPGQSLTLIATANQGSEATYESGFVIDKFPISRPNLTFSTLTVSNMSPEDSSIYLCSVLSGANVLTFGAGSRLTVL.